The clone carrying this T cell receptor beta chain showed up just a few times. Antigen unknown. This sample was taken from a study of identical twins. Healthy Caucasians supplied all donations. Via MiXCR, TCRdb re-called the 5' RACE reads, giving one row per CDR3 protein. Altogether about 900,000 distinct CDR3 sequences are present, over 9% being singletons, with the ten largest covering around 1.5%. Study-wide points: The abundant beta clonotypes from cord blood had fewer insertions, and memory repertoires had none of this. Instead of following the same donors, the conclusions were based on cross-sectional statistical analysis.

The CDR3 extends over 14 amino acids. Trimming pared 5 bases from V and 7 bases from J, leaving 21 bases between. Germline-derived CDR1 and CDR2 are DFQATT and SNEGSKA (reference sequence). This sample was also put to use in a study of yellow fever vaccine responses in identical twins.

The sequenced sample was PBMCs. The chain uses TRBV20-1 and TRBJ2-7; D possibly matches TRBD1 or TRBD2 (5 bases each). This TCR was sampled from a woman aged 18-30 years in good health. The CDR3: CSAAPGTGFGEQYF. In DNA form, the CDR3 reads TGCAGTGCTGCGCCCGGGACGGGTTTCGGGGAGCAGTACTTC.